A selection of T cell receptor beta chains follows, all from one sample in a study of blood T cell repertoires in COVID-19. Sequenced by immunoSEQ multiplex PCR; TCRdb stores in-frame clones only, minus some. Among hundreds of thousands of clones listed, 80% to 90% were seen once. Sample: PBMCs or T cells enriched from blood (not recorded which). These receptors were obtained from a young man who had recovered from COVID-19. The CDR3 runs from the conserved cysteine through the conserved F or W. D genes are given only for firm matches. The size field is filled for only some rows; it gives once, few, many or a size class.

TRBD1	TRBV5-1	TRBJ2-7	NA	TGCGCCAGCAGACCTTCGGGACAGGGCCACGAGCAGTACTTC	CASRPSGQGHEQYF
NA	TRBV20-1	TRBJ2-1	NA	TGCAGCCAGGGCTCCTACAATGAGCAGTTCTTC	CSQGSYNEQFF
NA	TRBV10-3	TRBJ2-1	NA	TGTGCCATAGGACAACTCAATGAGCAGTTCTTC	CAIGQLNEQFF
NA	TRBV7-8	TRBJ1-4	NA	TGTGCCAGCAGCTGGAGGCCCCCAACCTCTAATGAAAAACTGTTTTTT	CASSWRPPTSNEKLFF
TRBD1	TRBV11-2	TRBJ2-7	once	TGTGCCAGCGGGACAGGGGGCTACGAGCAGTACTTC	CASGTGGYEQYF
NA	TRBV19	TRBJ1-2	few	TGTGCCAGTAGTCAGAACCGACCGGGGGGCTATGGCTACACCTTC	CASSQNRPGGYGYTF
TRBD2	TRBV5-6	TRBJ2-7	NA	TGTGCCAGCAGCTTGTCGCTAGCGGGAGGCGAGCAGTACTTC	CASSLSLAGGEQYF
NA	TRBV9	TRBJ2-2	NA	TGTGCCAGCAGGGCGGCCGAGACCGGGGAGCTGTTTTTT	CASRAAETGELFF
TRBD1	TRBV11-2	TRBJ2-5	NA	TGTGCCAGCAGCTTAGGGCAGGGGGCCCAAGAGACCCAGTACTTC	CASSLGQGAQETQYF
TRBD1	TRBV10-3	TRBJ2-3	NA	TGTGCCATCAGTGAGGGGACAGGGCGGGCAGATACGCAGTATTTT	CAISEGTGRADTQYF
NA	TRBV29-1	TRBJ2-7	NA	TGCAGCGTTCTGGGGGGGGCGCAAGGTACCGAGCAGTACTTC	CSVLGGAQGTEQYF
NA	TRBV19	TRBJ1-5	NA	TGTGCCAGTAGTCTCGGACAACCCAGCAACTATCAGCCCCAGCATTTT	CASSLGQPSNYQPQHF
NA	TRBV30	TRBJ2-2	NA	TGTGCCTGGAGTGTAAGGGGCCTGAGTACCGGGGAGCTGTTTTTT	CAWSVRGLSTGELFF
TRBD1	TRBV6-5	TRBJ2-3	NA	TGTGCCAGCAAGGGACAGGGAGGCACAGATACGCAGTATTTT	CASKGQGGTDTQYF
NA	TRBV30	TRBJ1-1	NA	TGTGCCTGGAAGGATCAGGGGAACACTGAAGCTTTCTTT	CAWKDQGNTEAFF
NA	TRBV5-8	TRBJ2-1	NA	TGTGCCAGCAGCTTGGGGCGGGGCCCCTACAATGAGCAGTTCTTC	CASSLGRGPYNEQFF
TRBD1	TRBV7-6	TRBJ2-5	once	TGTGCCAGCAGCTTTGTAGGTTTTGAGGCAGGGGGCAAAGAGACCCAGTACTTC	CASSFVGFEAGGKETQYF
NA	TRBV3-1/TRBV3-2	TRBJ2-2	NA	TGTGCCAGCAGCTTAGTTCCCCCGCCCAACACCGGGGAGCTGTTTTTT	CASSLVPPPNTGELFF
TRBD2	TRBV14	TRBJ2-5	NA	TGTGCCAGCAGCCGGCTAGCGGTAGGAGAGACCCAGTACTTC	CASSRLAVGETQYF
NA	TRBV5-5	TRBJ2-3	NA	TGTGCCAGCAGCTTTCCAGAGGTGGATACGCAGTATTTT	CASSFPEVDTQYF
NA	TRBV7-9	TRBJ2-1	NA	TGTGCCAGCAGCATTCGTAGATTGAATGAGCAGTTCTTC	CASSIRRLNEQFF
TRBD1	TRBV3-1/TRBV3-2	TRBJ2-7	NA	TGTGCCAGCAGCCAACCCAGGACAGGGTTGATTTACGAGCAGTACTTC	CASSQPRTGLIYEQYF
NA	TRBV5-1	TRBJ1-1	NA	TGCGCCAGCACTCCACAGGGCCGAGGAATGAACACTGAAGCTTTCTTT	CASTPQGRGMNTEAFF
TRBD1	TRBV10-2	TRBJ1-2	NA	TGCGCCAGCAGTGAGACGACAGGGGGTGAACTGCGTGGCTACACCTTC	CASSETTGGELRGYTF
NA	TRBV19	TRBJ1-5	NA	TGTGCCAGTAGCCCGACAGAGCTAGGGCAGCCCCAGCATTTT	CASSPTELGQPQHF
NA	TRBV27	TRBJ2-1	NA	TGTGCCAGTGCAGGGTTTGGCAAAAATGAGCAGTTCTTC	CASAGFGKNEQFF
NA	TRBV28	TRBJ2-6	NA	TGTGCCAGCAGTTTTCCCGCGGCTGGGGCCAACGTCCTGACTTTC	CASSFPAAGANVLTF
TRBD2	TRBV7-3	TRBJ2-3	NA	TGTGCCAGCAGCTTGGGGCGGGAGTTCACAGATACGCAGTATTTT	CASSLGREFTDTQYF
NA	TRBV29-1	TRBJ1-2	NA	TGCAGCGTTGGGGGCAGGTCAGGCTATGGCTACACCTTC	CSVGGRSGYGYTF
NA	TRBV18	TRBJ2-7	NA	TGTGCCAGCTCACCGGGGAGAATTTTCTACGAGCAGTACTTC	CASSPGRIFYEQYF
NA	TRBV15	TRBJ2-5	NA	TGTGCCACCAGCCACCAAGCGCCGTCGGAGACCCAGTACTTC	CATSHQAPSETQYF
NA	TRBV29-1	TRBJ1-1	NA	TGCAGCGTTGAGCAGCCTCCGGGTGAAGCTTTCTTT	CSVEQPPGEAFF
NA	TRBV27	TRBJ1-4	NA	TGTGCCAGCAGTTTCGCTACAACTAATGAAAAACTGTTTTTT	CASSFATTNEKLFF
TRBD1	TRBV10-1	TRBJ1-5	NA	TGCGCCAGCAGTGAGGGGCAGGGGACAGGGCCCCAGCATTTT	CASSEGQGTGPQHF
TRBD1	TRBV3-1/TRBV3-2	TRBJ2-5	NA	TGTGCCAGCAGCCAAGGCGGCAGGGGGCAAGAGACCCAGTACTTC	CASSQGGRGQETQYF
NA	TRBV5-4	TRBJ1-4	NA	TGTGCCAGCAGCTTGGGACAGACTAATGAAAAACTGTTTTTT	CASSLGQTNEKLFF
NA	TRBV28	TRBJ1-2	NA	TGTGCCAGCATCCCAGCCGGGGGGACCTATGGCTACACCTTC	CASIPAGGTYGYTF
NA	TRBV7-8	TRBJ1-1	few	TGTGCCAGCAGCGAACTCACAGGTAACAGGAAAACTGAAGCTTTCTTT	CASSELTGNRKTEAFF
NA	TRBV5-1	TRBJ2-7	NA	TGCGCCAGCAGCTTGGTTGGGGCGGGGAAGCCTTACGAGCAGTACTTC	CASSLVGAGKPYEQYF
NA	TRBV30	TRBJ2-3	NA	TGTGCCTGGAGTGTAACGCCGGACAGCCTAATAAGCACAGATACGCAGTATTTT	CAWSVTPDSLISTDTQYF
TRBD1	TRBV6-5	TRBJ2-6	once	TGTGCCAGCAGATTAGGGGGCGCTGGGGCCAACGTCCTGACTTTC	CASRLGGAGANVLTF
NA	TRBV6-2/TRBV6-3	TRBJ1-5	few	TGTGCCAGCAGTTACCGGACAAGTACCAATCAGCCCCAGCATTTT	CASSYRTSTNQPQHF
NA	TRBV28	TRBJ2-2	NA	TGTGCCAGCAGTCGCCCTCGGGGCACCGGGGAGCTGTTTTTT	CASSRPRGTGELFF
NA	TRBV28	TRBJ2-7	NA	TGTGCCACCCTTTGGACCGGGGTGGGCGAGCAGTACTTC	CATLWTGVGEQYF
NA	TRBV3-1/TRBV3-2	TRBJ1-1	NA	TGTGCCAGCAGCCGGAGAGACACTGAAGCTTTCTTT	CASSRRDTEAFF
NA	TRBV11-2	TRBJ1-1	NA	TGTGCCAGCAGCTTAGGGGACACGAACACTGAAGCTTTCTTT	CASSLGDTNTEAFF
NA	TRBV3-1/TRBV3-2	TRBJ2-7	NA	TGTGCCAGCAGCCACAACCCCGGGACTGGCGAGCAGTACTTC	CASSHNPGTGEQYF
NA	TRBV7-6	TRBJ2-7	NA	TGTGCCAGCAGCCCAAAACTCGACGGTCCGGGGGAGCAGTACTTC	CASSPKLDGPGEQYF